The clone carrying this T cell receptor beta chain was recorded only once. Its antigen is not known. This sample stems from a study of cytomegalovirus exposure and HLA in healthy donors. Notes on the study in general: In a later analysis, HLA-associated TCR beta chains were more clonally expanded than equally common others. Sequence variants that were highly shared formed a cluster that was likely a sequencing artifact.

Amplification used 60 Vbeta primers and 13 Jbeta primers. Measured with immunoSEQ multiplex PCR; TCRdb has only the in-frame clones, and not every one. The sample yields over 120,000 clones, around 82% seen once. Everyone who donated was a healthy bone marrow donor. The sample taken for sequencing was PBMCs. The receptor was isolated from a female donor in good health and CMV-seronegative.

CDR3 in DNA: TGTGCCAGCAGTTTCGGGACTAGCGTCCCACGACTCACAGATACGCAGTATTTT. It is translated as CASSFGTSVPRLTDTQYF. The V and J genes are TRBV28 and TRBJ2-3; TRBD2 matches 10 bases. The CDR3 is 18 amino acids. V dropped 3 bases and J dropped 2; count of bases not matched to a gene: 11. Germline V gene data show CDR1 as MDHEN and CDR2 as SYDVKM. The complete variable domain, with remaining parts taken from reference TRBV28 and TRBJ2-3, reads DVKVTQSSRYLVKRTGEKVFLECVQDMDHENMFWYRQDPGLGLRLIYFSYDVKMKEKGDIPEGYSVSREKKERFSLILESASTNQTSMYLCASSFGTSVPRLTDTQYFGPGTRLTVL.